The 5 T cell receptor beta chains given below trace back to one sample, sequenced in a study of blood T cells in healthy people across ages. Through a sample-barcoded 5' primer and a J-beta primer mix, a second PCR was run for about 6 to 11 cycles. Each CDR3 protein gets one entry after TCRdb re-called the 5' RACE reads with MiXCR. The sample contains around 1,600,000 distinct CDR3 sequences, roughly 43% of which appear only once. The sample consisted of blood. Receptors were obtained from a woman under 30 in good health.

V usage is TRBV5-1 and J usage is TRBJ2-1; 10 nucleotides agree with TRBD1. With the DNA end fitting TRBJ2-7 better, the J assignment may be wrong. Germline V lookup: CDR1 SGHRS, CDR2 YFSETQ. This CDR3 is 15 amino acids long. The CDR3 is CASRMGQGNYNEQYF. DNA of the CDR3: TGCGCCAGCAGGATGGGACAGGGGAACTACAATGAGCAGTACTTC.

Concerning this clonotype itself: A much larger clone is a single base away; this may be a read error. This CDR3 is CASSPTGPETQFF. CDR3 nucleotide sequence: TGTGCCAGCTCACCAACGGGGCCAGAGACCCAGTTCTTC. This chain joins TRBV18 and TRBJ2-5, with D perhaps matching TRBD1 or TRBD2 (5 bases each). Gene TRBJ2-1 matches the end of the DNA better, so the J call may be wrong. Germline CDR1 is KGHSH and CDR2 is LQKENI. This CDR3 spans 13 amino acids.

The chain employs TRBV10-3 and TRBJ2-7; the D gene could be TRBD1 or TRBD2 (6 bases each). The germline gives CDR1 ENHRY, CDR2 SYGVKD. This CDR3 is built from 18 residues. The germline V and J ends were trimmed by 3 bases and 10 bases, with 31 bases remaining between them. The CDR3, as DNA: TGTGCCATCAGTGACGGAGGGGGGATCCTTCTAGCCAAAAACGTTCAGTACTTC. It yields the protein CAISDGGGILLAKNVQYF.

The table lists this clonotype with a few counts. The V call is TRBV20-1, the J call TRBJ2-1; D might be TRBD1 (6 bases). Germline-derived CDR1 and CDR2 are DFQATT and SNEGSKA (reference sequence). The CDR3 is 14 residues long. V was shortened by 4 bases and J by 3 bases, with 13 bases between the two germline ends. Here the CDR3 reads CSATGHTYYNEQFF. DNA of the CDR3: TGCAGTGCTACGGGACACACCTACTACAATGAGCAGTTCTTC.

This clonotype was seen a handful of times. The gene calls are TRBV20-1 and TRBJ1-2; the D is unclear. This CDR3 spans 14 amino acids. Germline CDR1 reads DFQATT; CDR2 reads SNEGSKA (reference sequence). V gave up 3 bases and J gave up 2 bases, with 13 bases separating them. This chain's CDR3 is CSARRRTENYGYTF. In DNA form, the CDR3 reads TGCAGTGCTAGGCGTCGCACGGAAAACTATGGCTACACCTTC.